The 27 T cell receptor beta chains in this list originate from one sample, sequenced in a study of T cell repertoires in cytomegalovirus infection. No antigen has been identified for these receptors. A single record per CDR3 protein comes from TCRdb applying MiXCR to the reads. The data contain approximately 730,000 distinct CDR3 sequences, under 35% of them seen just once; the ten biggest clones take up around 13%. The specimen comprised cultured CD8+ T cells from PBMCs, sampled from culture after CMV antigen stimulation. The source is a human donor in good health (CMV status not recorded). Some clones in this sample may be carry-over from other donors' samples.

The J gene is TRBJ2-7, the V gene TRBV12-3 or TRBV12-4; D may be TRBD1 (5 bases). The CDR3 has 14 residues. V lost 4 bases to trimming and J lost 4 bases, with 14 bases between them. Here the CDR3 DNA reads TGTGCCAGCAGTTCACAGGAATTCCCTTACGAGCAGTACGTC. The encoded protein is CASSSQEFPYEQYV.

The chain couples TRBV5-5 to TRBJ1-1, with TRBD1 as a possible D gene (5 bases). This CDR3 is built from 17 residues. With 4 bases removed from V and 4 bases from J, the gap between germline ends came to 23 bases. Germline V gene sequence: CDR1 SGHKS, CDR2 YYEKEE (reference sequence). CDR3 sequence reads: CASSADSLTAKITEAFF. For the CDR3, the DNA is TGTGCCAGCAGCGCGGATTCATTGACAGCCAAGATCACTGAAGCTTTCTTT.

The gene calls are TRBV5-6 and TRBJ1-1; no reliable D call. V was trimmed by 3 bases and J by 7 bases, leaving 10 bases between them. CDR1 and CDR2 (germline): SGHDT, YYEEEE. The CDR3 spans 12 residues. CDR3: CASSWADREAFF. The CDR3 DNA reads as TGTGCCAGCAGCTGGGCGGATCGTGAAGCTTTCTTT. The whole variable domain, filled in from reference TRBV5-6 and TRBJ1-1, reads DAGVTQSPTHLIKTRGQQVTLRCSPKSGHDTVSWYQQALGQGPQFIFQYYEEEERQRGNFPDRFSGHQFPNYSSELNVNALLLGDSALYLCASSWADREAFFGQGTRLTVV.

To note about this clonotype: Its ends do not fully match the called genes, so a read error is possible. This sequence joins TRBV7-8 and TRBJ2-7; a weak D match, TRBD1 (6 bases). The germline V gene encodes CDR1 SGHVS and CDR2 FQNEAQ. This CDR3 has 10 amino acids. The CDR3 protein is CASTGTSVFF. The CDR3 DNA follows: TGTGCCAGTACAGGGACCTCCGTATTTTTC.

The rearrangement links TRBV6-1 to TRBJ2-7, with a tentative D call TRBD2 (6 bases). This CDR3 has 16 amino acids. Trimming took off 5 bases at V and 4 bases at J, with 21 bases between the two ends. Germline lookup yields CDR1 MNHNS and CDR2 SASEGT. The CDR3 DNA is TGTGCCAGCAGTTACAATCCATGGGGGGACGAGTACGAGCAGTACGTC. This translates into CASSYNPWGDEYEQYV.

At least ten counts were recorded for this clonotype. The chain is built from TRBV7-8 and TRBJ1-1; D remains unclear. The CDR3 runs 15 residues. Germline V gene data show CDR1 as SGHVS and CDR2 as FQNEAQ. Trimming stripped 1 base from V and 1 base from J, with 10 bases between. The CDR3 region has the DNA TGTGCCAGCAGCTTAGATGGTTTCGGGAACACTGAAGCTTTCTTT. It yields the protein CASSLDGFGNTEAFF.

The rearrangement uses TRBV5-1 and TRBJ2-1, with D hard to call. The length of the CDR3 is 15 residues. Trimming pared 2 bases from V and 4 bases from J, leaving 13 bases between. Per the germline V gene, CDR1 is SGHRS and CDR2 is YFSETQ. The CDR3 DNA follows: TGCGCCAGCAGCTTTACTCCAGAACTATACAATGAGCAGTTCTTC. It encodes CASSFTPELYNEQFF.

This clonotype was counted many times. The chain is built from TRBV7-6 and TRBJ1-5; D uncertain. Germline CDR1 is SGHVS and CDR2 is FNYEAQ. The CDR3 has 13 residues. V shed 0 bases and J shed 7 bases, with 7 bases lying between them. The CDR3 loop reads CASSLALDQPQHF. In nucleotides, the CDR3 is TGTGCCAGCAGCTTAGCGCTCGACCAGCCCCAGCATTTT.

The gene calls are TRBV6-1 and TRBJ2-3, with D unclear. CDR1 and CDR2 from the germline V gene are MNHNS and SASEGT. CDR3 length: 17 amino acids. V dropped 7 bases and J dropped 0 bases, with 20 bases sitting between them. CDR3 amino acids: CASILSPLVGSTDTQYF. In DNA, the CDR3 is TGTGCCAGCATCTTATCCCCCCTCGTTGGCAGCACAGATACGCAGTATTTT.

The chain uses TRBV15 and TRBJ2-3; D is possibly TRBD2 (5 bases). CDR3 length equals 16 residues. Trimming removed 0 bases from V and 5 bases from J, with 15 bases in between. Germline loops: CDR1 LNHNV, CDR2 YYDKDF (reference sequence). The CDR3: CATSRDGSSAGDTQYF. The CDR3 bases are TGTGCCACCAGCAGAGATGGGTCCTCCGCGGGAGATACGCAGTATTTT.

The V call is TRBV27, the J call TRBJ1-1; 9 nucleotides agree with TRBD1. Germline values: CDR1 MNHEY, CDR2 SMNVEV (reference sequence). The CDR3 covers 16 residues. V dropped 5 bases and J dropped 1; count of bases not matched to a gene: 8. Here the CDR3 DNA reads TGTGCCAGCAGTCCCCGGACAGGGGCGAAGAACACTGAAGCTTTCTTT. Its translation: CASSPRTGAKNTEAFF.

The chain's CDR3 is CASSILGGEYTEAFF. The CDR3 nucleotides read TGTGCCAGTAGTATTCTCGGGGGCGAGTACACTGAAGCTTTCTTT. The chain links TRBV19 to TRBJ1-1; perhaps TRBD1 as D (6 bases). Germline V gene data show CDR1 as LNHDA and CDR2 as SQIVND (reference sequence). The CDR3 has 15 amino acids. V gave up 3 bases and J gave up 3 bases, with 14 bases separating them. The entire variable domain, with the rest obtained from reference TRBV19 and TRBJ1-1, is as follows: DGGITQSPKYLFRKEGQNVTLSCEQNLNHDAMYWYRQDPGQGLRLIYYSQIVNDFQKGDIAEGYSVSREKKESFPLTVTSAQKNPTAFYLCASSILGGEYTEAFFGQGTRLTVV.

This clonotype has a handful of counts. The V gene is TRBV4-3, the J gene TRBJ2-1; no reliable D call. This CDR3 is 15 amino acids long. Trimming removed 1 base from V and 6 bases from J, with 13 bases in between. CDR1 is LGHNA and CDR2 is YSLEER in the germline V gene. The CDR3 DNA sequence: TGCGCCAGCAGCCAAGCACCGGACCCGCCCAATGAGCAGTTCTTC. Protein: CASSQAPDPPNEQFF.

The rearrangement joins TRBV6-6 to TRBJ2-1, with D perhaps TRBD1 or TRBD2 (6 bases each). V was pared by 2 bases and J by 6 bases, with 14 bases between. Germline CDR1 MNHNY, CDR2 SVGAGI (reference sequence). The CDR3 length is 15 residues. CDR3 bases: TGTGCCAGCAGTTACGGTCGGGGGCACGGCAATGAGCAGTTCTTC. Translation: CASSYGRGHGNEQFF.

The rearrangement links TRBV11-2 to TRBJ1-1, with 10 bases aligning to TRBD1. Germline CDR1 SGHAT, CDR2 FQNNGV. V trimming: 5 bases; J trimming: 0 bases; junction bases outside the gene matches: 6. The CDR3 is made up of 16 amino acids. The CDR3 nucleotides read TGTGCCAGCAGCCCCAGGGACAGGGGACTGAACACTGAAGCTTTCTTT. Its translation: CASSPRDRGLNTEAFF.

This clonotype has a single count. A much larger clone lies one base from this, so it may be a read error. The rearrangement joins TRBV7-4 to TRBJ2-2, with D unresolved. This CDR3 is built from 14 residues. Germline V gene sequence: CDR1 SGHVT, CDR2 SQSDAQ. The CDR3 region is CASNLVGSSGELFF. The DNA of the CDR3 is TGTGCCAGCAACTTAGTGGGATCTTCCGGGGAGCTGTTTTTT.

This clonotype occurred many times. The J gene is TRBJ1-1, the V gene TRBV6-2 or TRBV6-3, with 7 bases matching TRBD1. The CDR3 consists of 16 residues. V lost 2 bases, J lost 6 bases, and 12 bases stayed unmatched. Per the germline V gene, CDR1 is MNHEY and CDR2 is SVGEGT. The CDR3 DNA reads as TGTGCCAGCAGTTACAATCGCGGACAGGCTGGTCCTGAAGCTTTCTTT. Protein: CASSYNRGQAGPEAFF.

This clonotype turned up a few times. The rearrangement links TRBV19 to TRBJ1-5; D perhaps matches TRBD1 (6 bases). Germline-derived CDR1 and CDR2 are LNHDA and SQIVND (reference sequence). V dropped 1 base and J dropped 4 bases, with 11 bases sitting between them. This CDR3 spans 15 amino acids. CDR3 sequence (DNA): TGTGCCAGTAGTATAGGTCGGGGGGCTAATCAGCCCCAGCATTTT. Translated: CASSIGRGANQPQHF.

The chain recombines TRBV4-1 with TRBJ1-4, with no clear D. The germline CDR1 and CDR2 sequences are MGHRA and YSYEKL. Trimming left V 1 base short and J 7 bases short, with 13 bases between. The CDR3 spans 15 residues. CDR3 amino acids: CASSQGEGKGEKLFF. The CDR3 DNA reads as TGCGCCAGCAGCCAAGGGGAAGGGAAGGGTGAAAAACTGTTTTTT.

The chain combines TRBV7-4 with TRBJ2-2; D may correspond to TRBD1 or TRBD2 (5 bases each). V lost 1 base and J 4 bases, leaving 19 bases between the germline ends. Germline CDR1 and CDR2: SGHVT and SQSDAQ. The CDR3 is made up of 18 amino acids. The CDR3 nucleotides are TGTGCCAGCAGCTTAGTTGGGGACGGGGTGGAAGCCACCGGGGAGCTGTTTTTT. Translating it yields CASSLVGDGVEATGELFF.

Only a few counts were recorded for this clonotype. The chain couples TRBV7-3 to TRBJ2-2; TRBD2 agrees at 12 bases. Unmatched junction bases numbered 6, after V lost 1 base and J lost 3 bases. This CDR3 has 18 amino acids. The germline gives CDR1 SGHTA, CDR2 FQGTGA. The CDR3 sequence is CASSLRLAGDTYTGELFF. The CDR3 DNA is TGTGCCAGCAGCTTAAGACTAGCGGGGGACACTTACACCGGGGAGCTGTTTTTT.

This chain connects TRBV7-9 to TRBJ2-4; TRBD1 aligns across 10 bases. The length of the CDR3 is 16 residues. Germline V CDR1 and CDR2: SEHNR, FQNEAQ (reference sequence). V shed 4 bases and J 9 bases; nucleotides not matched to a gene: 12. DNA of the CDR3: TGTGCCAGCAGCTCCCTCGGACAGGGGGGACAGGGCATTCAGTACTTC. Residues: CASSSLGQGGQGIQYF.

The chain has TRBV19 and TRBJ1-5; D remains ambiguous. CDR1 is LNHDA, CDR2 SQIVND, per germline (reference sequence). Deletions cut 1 base from V and 5 bases from J, with 15 bases between. The CDR3 covers 16 residues. The CDR3 DNA sequence: TGTGCCAGTAGTATAGGGCAGGATTACTTCGATCAGCCCCAGCATTTT. Translated: CASSIGQDYFDQPQHF.

This clonotype was counted only a few times. The rearrangement joins TRBV27 to TRBJ2-7; either TRBD1 or TRBD2 may supply D (6 bases each). The CDR3 length is 13 residues. Germline assignment: CDR1 MNHEY and CDR2 SMNVEV (reference sequence). Trimming took off 2 bases at V and 5 bases at J, with 10 bases between the two ends. CDR3 nucleotides: TGTGCCAGCAGTTTAACGGGGGCCAACGAGCAGTACTTC. It codes for CASSLTGANEQYF.

As regards this clonotype: This may come from a read error, since a much larger clone is one base off. V gene TRBV27 combines with J gene TRBJ1-1, with D perhaps TRBD1 (5 bases). The V and J ends lost 5 bases and 6 bases respectively, with 13 bases between them. The germline V gene encodes CDR1 MNHEY and CDR2 SMNVEV (reference sequence). CDR3 size: 13 residues. The CDR3 DNA follows: TGTGCCAGCAGTCCCGGGGGGAGCCCTGAAGCTTTCTTT. It yields the protein CASSPGGSPEAFF.

The chain has TRBV2 and TRBJ1-4; 7 positions match TRBD1. The V gene's germline CDR1 is SNHLY and CDR2 FYNNEI. The CDR3 runs 15 residues. With 6 bases clipped from V and 3 bases from J, the junction kept 7 bases outside the gene matches. Written as DNA, the CDR3 is TGTGCCAGCAGCCCTGACAGGGTTGCTAATGAAAAACTGTTTTTT. Encoded protein: CASSPDRVANEKLFF.

This clonotype was observed a handful of times. The chain is built from TRBV7-8 and TRBJ1-2; D unresolved. The CDR3 is 12 residues long. V lost 5 bases, J lost 5 bases, and 9 bases lay in between. CDR1 and CDR2 (germline): SGHVS, FQNEAQ. The CDR3 is CASSPGAYGYTF. The CDR3 coding sequence is TGTGCCAGCAGCCCGGGCGCATATGGCTACACCTTC.